This TCR beta chain appears in the sequencing data of a study of patients and donors after allogeneic stem cell transplantation. MiXCR was run by TCRdb on the RT-PCR reads, yielding one entry per CDR3 protein. The sample holds 190,000 or so distinct CDR3 sequences, about 37% seen once. Losses at the gene ends were 4 bases for V and 3 bases for J; bases not matched to a gene: 9. The CDR3 length is 15 residues. The V gene's germline CDR1 is SGHRS and CDR2 YFSETQ. The receptor was derived from a human donor who was either an allogeneic HSCT recipient or a stem cell or donor lymphocyte infusion donor (not recorded which). It is not recorded whose cells these are; they may come from a transplant donor. V usage is TRBV5-1 and J usage is TRBJ1-1, with 7 nucleotides matching TRBD1. Sequenced material: blood, either unsorted or a sorted T cell fraction (not recorded which). CDR3: CASSQRPGGDTEAFF. The CDR3 DNA is TGCGCCAGCAGCCAGAGACCAGGGGGGGACACTGAAGCTTTCTTT.